Listed below are T cell receptor beta chains from one sample, sequenced in a study of molecular identifiers for immune sequencing clone quantification. TCRdb analysed the PCR reads with MiXCR anew, one entry per CDR3 protein. The sample carries about half a million distinct CDR3 sequences, around 23% recorded once. Sequenced input: naive CD8+ T cells from blood, with Jurkat cell RNA spiked in. All receptors come from a human donor in good health. Some libraries in this study had Jurkat cell RNA spiked in. Each CDR3 is given with its conserved first and last residue. The D gene is left open where the match is weak. Clone size is shown for a subset of rows, as once, few, many or a class of expanded clone.

clone size: many
V gene: TRBV7-9
D gene: -
J gene: TRBJ1-1
CDR3 protein: CASSLTKGDTEAFF
CDR3 DNA: TGTGCCAGCAGCTTGACTAAAGGAGACACTGAAGCTTTCTTT

clone size: few
V gene: TRBV27
D gene: TRBD2
J gene: TRBJ2-3
CDR3 protein: CASSIVAGGATDTQYF
CDR3 DNA: TGTGCCAGCAGTATCGTAGCGGGGGGAGCCACAGATACGCAGTATTTT

clone size: many
V gene: TRBV5-1
D gene: TRBD1
J gene: TRBJ2-7
CDR3 protein: CASSPGQGQSSYEQYF
CDR3 DNA: TGCGCCAGCAGCCCAGGACAGGGGCAAAGCTCCTACGAGCAGTACTTC

clone size: few
V gene: TRBV11-3
D gene: TRBD2
J gene: TRBJ2-1
CDR3 protein: CASSSSGSEQFF
CDR3 DNA: TGTGCCAGCAGCTCGAGCGGGAGTGAGCAGTTCTTC

clone size: many
V gene: TRBV14
D gene: -
J gene: TRBJ2-5
CDR3 protein: CASSPLLTGEETQYF
CDR3 DNA: TGTGCCAGCAGCCCTCTTCTTACGGGGGAAGAGACCCAGTACTTC

clone size: few
V gene: TRBV11-2
D gene: TRBD1
J gene: TRBJ2-1
CDR3 protein: CASSFPGGYYDEQFF
CDR3 DNA: TGTGCCAGCAGCTTCCCAGGGGGATACTACGATGAGCAGTTCTTC

clone size: -
V gene: TRBV5-6
D gene: -
J gene: TRBJ2-7
CDR3 protein: CASRIGQTNEQYF
CDR3 DNA: TGTGCCAGCAGGATCGGACAGACCAACGAGCAGTACTTC

clone size: many
V gene: TRBV4-3
D gene: TRBD2
J gene: TRBJ2-7
CDR3 protein: CASSQDSSGRAEQYF
CDR3 DNA: TGCGCCAGCAGCCAAGATTCTAGCGGGAGAGCAGAGCAGTACTTC

clone size: -
V gene: TRBV2
D gene: -
J gene: TRBJ1-5
CDR3 protein: CASSLPDGSNQPQHF
CDR3 DNA: TGTGCCAGCAGCCTCCCTGACGGAAGCAATCAGCCCCAGCATTTT

clone size: -
V gene: TRBV18
D gene: -
J gene: TRBJ1-2
CDR3 protein: CASSQTGGERTNYGYTF
CDR3 DNA: TGTGCCAGCTCCCAAACGGGCGGTGAGCGAACTAACTATGGCTACACCTTC

clone size: few
V gene: TRBV9
D gene: -
J gene: TRBJ2-2
CDR3 protein: CASSKGGGTGELFF
CDR3 DNA: TGTGCCAGCAGCAAAGGGGGGGGCACCGGGGAGCTGTTTTTT

clone size: few
V gene: TRBV29-1
D gene: TRBD2
J gene: TRBJ2-3
CDR3 protein: CSVLGLAGADTQYF
CDR3 DNA: TGCAGCGTCCTTGGACTAGCGGGAGCAGATACGCAGTATTTT

clone size: -
V gene: TRBV7-2
D gene: -
J gene: TRBJ2-3
CDR3 protein: CASSLLGGASTDTQYF
CDR3 DNA: TGTGCCAGCTCCCTTCTTGGCGGGGCTAGCACAGATACGCAGTATTTT

clone size: many
V gene: TRBV12-3/TRBV12-4
D gene: TRBD2
J gene: TRBJ2-3
CDR3 protein: CASSFFLAGGTDTQYF
CDR3 DNA: TGTGCCAGCAGTTTCTTTCTAGCGGGAGGCACAGATACGCAGTATTTT

clone size: few
V gene: TRBV4-3
D gene: -
J gene: TRBJ2-5
CDR3 protein: CASSQDLWGGGETQYF
CDR3 DNA: TGCGCCAGCAGCCAAGATCTTTGGGGGGGCGGAGAGACCCAGTACTTC

clone size: -
V gene: TRBV29-1
D gene: TRBD1
J gene: TRBJ1-2
CDR3 protein: CSVEDRGPGYTF
CDR3 DNA: TGCAGCGTTGAGGACAGGGGGCCTGGCTACACCTTC